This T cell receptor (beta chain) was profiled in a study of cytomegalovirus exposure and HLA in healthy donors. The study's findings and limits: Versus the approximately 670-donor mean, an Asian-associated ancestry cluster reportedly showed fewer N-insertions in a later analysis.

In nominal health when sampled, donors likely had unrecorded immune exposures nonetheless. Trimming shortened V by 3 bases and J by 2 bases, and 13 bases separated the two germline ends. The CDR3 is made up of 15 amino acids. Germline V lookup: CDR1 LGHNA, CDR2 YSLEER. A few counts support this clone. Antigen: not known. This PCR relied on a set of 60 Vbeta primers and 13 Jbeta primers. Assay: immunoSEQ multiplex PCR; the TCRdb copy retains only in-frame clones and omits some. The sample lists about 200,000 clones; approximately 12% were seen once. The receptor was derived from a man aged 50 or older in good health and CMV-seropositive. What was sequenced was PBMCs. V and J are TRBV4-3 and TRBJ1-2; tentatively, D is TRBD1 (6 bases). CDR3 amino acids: CASSQLLTGNYGYTF. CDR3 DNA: TGCGCCAGCAGCCAGCTCTTAACAGGGAACTATGGCTACACCTTC.